These T cell receptor beta chains were read from a single sample in a study of CD8+ T cells in alopecia areata. The table came from immunoSEQ multiplex PCR; TCRdb's copy has only in-frame clones and leaves some out. The data contain about 110,000 clones, less than 75% of them singletons. The specimen was CD8+ T cells sorted from blood, collected at week 24, from a patient treated with tofacitinib. All receptors derive from a human donor with alopecia areata. The CDR3 runs from the conserved cysteine through the conserved F or W. D genes are given only for firm matches. Clone sizes are given selectively: once, few, many, or a class where the clone is expanded.

v_gene	d_gene	abundance	j_gene	CDR3aa	CDR3nt
TRBV6-5	-	-	TRBJ2-5	CASSPMRAQETQYF	TGTGCCAGCAGCCCGATGAGGGCCCAAGAGACCCAGTACTTC
TRBV6-5	-	few	TRBJ1-2	CATLISGEANYGYTF	TGTGCCACCCTGATCTCAGGGGAAGCTAACTATGGCTACACCTTC
TRBV2	-	-	TRBJ2-7	CASSEARDDEQYF	TGTGCCAGCAGTGAAGCCAGGGACGACGAGCAGTACTTC
TRBV27	-	few	TRBJ2-7	CASSIQGSHEQYF	TGTGCCAGCAGTATACAGGGTTCCCACGAGCAGTACTTC
TRBV27	TRBD2	-	TRBJ2-1	CASSFLAGGKEQFF	TGTGCCAGCAGTTTTTTGGCGGGGGGGAAGGAGCAGTTCTTC
TRBV7-6	-	-	TRBJ1-1	CASSLGQPNTEAFF	TGTGCCAGCAGCTTAGGGCAGCCGAACACTGAAGCTTTCTTT
TRBV2	-	few	TRBJ2-5	CASSEAQIAGEGETQYF	TGTGCCAGCAGTGAAGCGCAGATTGCGGGTGAGGGAGAGACCCAGTACTTC
TRBV9	-	-	TRBJ2-3	CASSVEGPDTQYF	TGTGCCAGCAGCGTAGAAGGGCCAGATACGCAGTATTTT
TRBV27	-	many	TRBJ2-1	CASSPSGQIAEQFF	TGTGCCAGCAGCCCATCGGGGCAGATCGCTGAGCAGTTCTTC
TRBV6-5	TRBD1	many	TRBJ2-2	CASSTGTGAGELFF	TGTGCCAGCAGTACCGGGACAGGGGCCGGGGAGCTGTTTTTT
TRBV12-5	-	-	TRBJ1-1	CASGFRHTEAFF	TGTGCTAGTGGTTTCCGTCACACTGAAGCTTTCTTT
TRBV7-8	-	-	TRBJ2-5	CASSPQRGRQETQYF	TGTGCCAGCAGCCCACAACGGGGGCGTCAAGAGACCCAGTACTTC
TRBV7-3	TRBD1	-	TRBJ2-1	CASSPTGFHANEQFF	TGTGCCAGCAGCCCGACAGGGTTTCACGCCAATGAGCAGTTCTTC
TRBV7-9	-	many	TRBJ1-1	CASSRRGRDTEAFF	TGTGCCAGCAGCCGAAGAGGCAGGGACACTGAAGCTTTCTTT
TRBV30	-	-	TRBJ1-5	CAWSGATSNQPQHF	TGTGCCTGGAGCGGGGCTACTAGCAATCAGCCCCAGCATTTT
TRBV7-9	-	few	TRBJ2-5	CASRGWADQETQYF	TGTGCCAGCAGGGGCTGGGCAGACCAAGAGACCCAGTACTTC
TRBV29-1	-	few	TRBJ1-2	CSVEDGGAGYTF	TGCAGCGTTGAAGATGGGGGGGCTGGCTACACCTTC
TRBV9	TRBD2	-	TRBJ2-3	CASSSGASGTRLLDTQYF	TGTGCCAGCAGCAGTGGGGCATCCGGGACTAGACTCTTAGATACGCAGTATTTT
TRBV7-9	-	once	TRBJ1-5	CASSFGDQPQHF	TGTGCCAGCAGCTTCGGTGATCAGCCCCAGCATTTT
TRBV19	TRBD1	-	TRBJ1-1	CASVGGDSTEAFF	TGTGCCAGCGTAGGGGGGGACAGCACTGAAGCTTTCTTT
TRBV9	-	-	TRBJ1-1	CASSPWVGGAEAFF	TGTGCCAGCAGCCCGTGGGTAGGGGGGGCTGAAGCTTTCTTT
TRBV5-6	TRBD1	-	TRBJ2-5	CASSWDRGSETQYF	TGTGCCAGCAGCTGGGACAGGGGGTCGGAGACCCAGTACTTC
TRBV30	-	-	TRBJ1-1	CAWKRNTEAFF	TGTGCCTGGAAAAGGAACACTGAAGCTTTCTTT
TRBV27	-	-	TRBJ2-7	CASSRRGSYEQYF	TGTGCCAGCAGTCGGCGGGGCTCCTACGAGCAGTACTTC
TRBV29-1	-	-	TRBJ2-3	CSVTGISTDTQYF	TGCAGCGTAACAGGGATAAGCACAGATACGCAGTATTTT
TRBV7-9	TRBD1	once	TRBJ1-4	CASSAPGGFNEKLFF	TGTGCCAGCAGCGCGCCAGGGGGATTTAATGAAAAACTGTTTTTT
TRBV4-1	-	-	TRBJ1-1	CASSQVRNTEAFF	TGCGCCAGCAGCCAAGTTAGGAACACTGAAGCTTTCTTT
TRBV2	TRBD1	-	TRBJ2-7	CASTPGTGYEQYF	TGTGCCAGCACCCCCGGGACAGGCTACGAGCAGTACTTC
TRBV5-6	-	-	TRBJ1-1	CASSEVGNTEAFF	TGTGCCAGCAGCGAGGTTGGGAACACTGAAGCTTTCTTT
TRBV9	-	-	TRBJ2-1	CASSVEPSVNEQFF	TGTGCCAGCAGCGTAGAGCCTAGTGTCAATGAGCAGTTCTTC
TRBV9	-	once	TRBJ1-1	CASSVGGSRNTEAFF	TGTGCCAGCAGCGTAGGAGGCAGCCGGAACACTGAAGCTTTCTTT
TRBV5-4	-	-	TRBJ2-7	CASSLEMGTWEQYF	TGTGCCAGCAGCCTAGAGATGGGGACTTGGGAGCAGTACTTC
TRBV27	TRBD1	-	TRBJ2-1	CATTVMGTVNNEQFF	TGTGCCACCACGGTGATGGGGACAGTCAACAATGAGCAGTTCTTC
TRBV5-6	-	few	TRBJ2-2	CASSPGMGGAEELFF	TGTGCCAGCAGCCCCGGAATGGGGGGGGCCGAGGAGCTGTTTTTT
TRBV7-8	-	-	TRBJ2-5	CASSLAGSIQETQYF	TGTGCCAGCAGCTTAGCGGGTTCGATACAAGAGACCCAGTACTTC
TRBV29-1	TRBD1	-	TRBJ1-3	CSVDFDRGSGNTIYF	TGCAGCGTTGATTTTGACAGGGGCTCTGGAAACACCATATATTTT
TRBV27	-	-	TRBJ1-5	CASSPSRGSNQPQHF	TGTGCCAGCAGCCCTTCGCGGGGAAGTAATCAGCCCCAGCATTTT
TRBV25-1	-	-	TRBJ2-2	CASSETENTGELFF	TGTGCCAGCAGTGAAACAGAGAACACCGGGGAGCTGTTTTTT
TRBV15	-	-	TRBJ2-5	CATSRRTPQETQYF	TGTGCCACCAGCAGGAGGACACCCCAAGAGACCCAGTACTTC
TRBV9	-	-	TRBJ1-4	CASSTRTTSTNEKLFF	TGTGCCAGCAGCACGAGGACAACTTCAACTAATGAAAAACTGTTTTTT
TRBV7-8	TRBD2	-	TRBJ2-1	CASSPQRGDYNEQFF	TGTGCCAGCAGCCCCCAGCGGGGGGATTACAATGAGCAGTTCTTC
TRBV9	-	few	TRBJ2-1	CASSVGAARGLNEQFF	TGTGCCAGCAGCGTAGGAGCAGCAAGGGGCCTCAATGAGCAGTTCTTC
TRBV5-6	-	few	TRBJ2-7	CASSLQESYEQYF	TGTGCCAGCAGCTTGCAGGAATCCTACGAGCAGTACTTC
TRBV29-1	TRBD1	-	TRBJ1-2	CSVPRDRGYDGYTF	TGCAGCGTTCCGCGGGACAGGGGTTACGATGGCTACACCTTC
TRBV25-1	-	-	TRBJ2-1	CASTPGWGTNNEQFF	TGTGCCAGCACCCCTGGGTGGGGGACCAACAATGAGCAGTTCTTC